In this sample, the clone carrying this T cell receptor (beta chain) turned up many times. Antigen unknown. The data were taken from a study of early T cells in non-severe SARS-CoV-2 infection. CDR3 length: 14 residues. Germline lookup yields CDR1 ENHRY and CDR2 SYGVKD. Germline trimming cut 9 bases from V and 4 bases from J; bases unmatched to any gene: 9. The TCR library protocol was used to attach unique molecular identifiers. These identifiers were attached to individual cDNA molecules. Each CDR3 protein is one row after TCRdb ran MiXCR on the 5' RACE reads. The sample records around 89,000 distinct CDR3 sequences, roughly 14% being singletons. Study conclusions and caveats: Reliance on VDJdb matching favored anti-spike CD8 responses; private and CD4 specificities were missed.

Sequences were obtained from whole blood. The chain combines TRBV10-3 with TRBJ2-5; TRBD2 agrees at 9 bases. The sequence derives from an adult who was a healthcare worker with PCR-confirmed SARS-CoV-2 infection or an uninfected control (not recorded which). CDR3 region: CAIKASGDGETQYF. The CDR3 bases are TGTGCCATTAAGGCTAGCGGGGACGGAGAGACCCAGTACTTC.